What follows are 16 T cell receptor beta chains derived from one specimen sequenced in a study of blood T cell repertoires in COVID-19. Only in-frame clones appear in the TCRdb table, and some are missing; sequencing was by immunoSEQ multiplex PCR. The table shows 45,000 to 50,000 clones, with about 84% occurring only once. Sequenced: peripheral blood. These receptors all stem from a woman in her sixties with acute or convalescent COVID-19.

The V gene is TRBV4-3, the J gene TRBJ2-7; 9 bases are shared with TRBD2. CDR3 length equals 12 residues. Unmatched junction bases numbered 2, after V lost 4 bases and J lost 7 bases. Germline V gene data show CDR1 as LGHNA and CDR2 as YSLEER. For the CDR3, the DNA is TGCGCCAGCAGCCTCAGCGGGGGGGAGCAGTACTTC. It translates to CASSLSGGEQYF.

The chain has TRBV5-1 and TRBJ2-2; a weak D match, TRBD2 (6 bases). Trimming stripped 0 bases from V and 4 bases from J, with 10 bases between. This CDR3 has 15 residues. From germline, CDR1 is SGHRS and CDR2 YFSETQ. The CDR3 DNA sequence: TGCGCCAGCAGCTTGGGCGGGGCGGTCACCGGGGAGCTGTTTTTT. Encoded protein: CASSLGGAVTGELFF.

The chain links TRBV19 to TRBJ1-1, with D hard to call. The V end lost 4 bases, the J end lost 2 bases, and 5 bases lay between the germline ends. CDR3 length: 12 amino acids. Germline CDR1 reads LNHDA; CDR2 reads SQIVND (reference sequence). For the CDR3, the DNA is TGTGCCAGTAGTACACATAACACTGAAGCTTTCTTT. This codes for CASSTHNTEAFF.

The chain links TRBV7-8 to TRBJ2-7; TRBD1 is a possible D gene (5 bases). This CDR3 spans 16 amino acids. V lost 2 bases, J lost 0 bases, and 14 bases lay in between. CDR1 and CDR2 from the germline V gene are SGHVS and FQNEAQ. CDR3 sequence (DNA): TGTGCCAGCAGCTTACTAACAGGTACCTTCTCCTACGAGCAGTACTTC. This encodes CASSLLTGTFSYEQYF.

This chain connects TRBV7-9 to TRBJ1-1; the match to TRBD1 covers 9 bases. In germline, CDR1 is SEHNR, CDR2 FQNEAQ (reference sequence). There are 16 residues in the CDR3. The V gene end was trimmed by 5 bases and the J gene end by 4 bases; junction bases not matched to a gene: 11. The DNA of the CDR3 is TGTGCCAGCAGCCGAGCTGTGGGACAGGGAGGCACTGAAGCTTTCTTT. Translated: CASSRAVGQGGTEAFF.

This clone turned up a few times. The rearrangement uses TRBV7-9 and TRBJ2-2; 11 nucleotides align to TRBD2. CDR1 SEHNR and CDR2 FQNEAQ come from the germline V gene (reference sequence). CDR3 length: 16 residues. The V gene end was trimmed by 0 bases and the J gene end by 4 bases; junction bases not matched to a gene: 1. CDR3 region: CASSLALAGGTGELFF. In DNA form, the CDR3 reads TGTGCCAGCAGCTTAGCCCTAGCGGGGGGCACCGGGGAGCTGTTTTTT.

This rearrangement joins TRBV11-3 to TRBJ2-3, with 7 bases aligning to TRBD2. Germline V gives CDR1 SGHNT, CDR2 YENEEA. After removal of 5 bases from V and 1 base from J, the junction contained 3 bases not matched to a gene. The length of the CDR3 is 14 residues. The DNA for the CDR3 is TGTGCCAGCAGCGTCACTAGCGGCACAGATACGCAGTATTTT. Translated: CASSVTSGTDTQYF.

The chain combines TRBV2 with TRBJ1-2; no clear D. Germline V lookup: CDR1 SNHLY, CDR2 FYNNEI. The V end was cut by 3 bases, the J end by 1 base, with 18 bases between. The CDR3 has 17 residues. As DNA, the CDR3 is TGTGCCAGCAGTGAGCGGGCCCGGATGGAGTTTAACTATGGCTACACCTTC. Its translation is CASSERARMEFNYGYTF.

The chain combines TRBV5-1 with TRBJ2-2; D is perhaps TRBD1 (6 bases). The CDR3 is made up of 17 amino acids. The V end lost 4 bases, the J end lost 0 bases, and 16 bases lay between the germline ends. Looked up from germline, CDR1 is SGHRS and CDR2 is YFSETQ. The CDR3 region is CASSKNTGYANTGELFF. The CDR3 DNA is TGCGCCAGCAGCAAAAACACAGGGTACGCGAACACCGGGGAGCTGTTTTTT.

The rearrangement joins TRBV7-9 to TRBJ2-1; D perhaps matches TRBD2 (6 bases). Trimming left V 1 base short and J 4 bases short, with 14 bases between. Germline assignment: CDR1 SEHNR and CDR2 FQNEAQ (reference sequence). The CDR3 has 16 amino acids. CDR3 amino acids: CASSLVSGTLYNEQFF. In DNA, the CDR3 is TGTGCCAGCAGCTTAGTCTCCGGGACTCTGTACAATGAGCAGTTCTTC.

V is TRBV3-1 (or the pseudogene TRBV3-2) and J is TRBJ2-6; D is unresolved. Trimming left V 8 bases short and J 0 bases short, with 11 bases between. The CDR3 spans 15 residues. CDR1 is LGHDT, CDR2 YNNKEL, per germline (reference sequence). CDR3 residues: CASGHGVSGANVLTF. The CDR3, as DNA: TGTGCCAGCGGGCACGGCGTCTCTGGGGCCAACGTCCTGACTTTC.

The V gene is TRBV7-3, the J gene TRBJ2-2; TRBD2 matches at 11 bases. The CDR3 totals 16 residues. Germline values: CDR1 SGHTA, CDR2 FQGTGA. Losses at the gene ends were 5 bases for V and 7 bases for J; bases not matched to a gene: 9. The CDR3 DNA follows: TGTGCCAGCAGCCGCGTAGCGGGGGGGCAGAGCGGGGAGCTGTTTTTT. Its translation is CASSRVAGGQSGELFF.

The chain joins TRBV28 to TRBJ1-5, with D perhaps TRBD1 (6 bases). Germline-derived CDR1 and CDR2 are MDHEN and SYDVKM. The CDR3 is made up of 13 amino acids. V lost 3 bases, J lost 6 bases, and 9 bases lay in between. The CDR3 loop is CASSFGQSQPQHF. The CDR3 DNA sequence: TGTGCCAGCAGTTTCGGACAGTCTCAGCCCCAGCATTTT. Using reference TRBV28 and TRBJ1-5 for the parts outside the CDR3, the full variable domain is DVKVTQSSRYLVKRTGEKVFLECVQDMDHENMFWYRQDPGLGLRLIYFSYDVKMKEKGDIPEGYSVSREKKERFSLILESASTNQTSMYLCASSFGQSQPQHFGDGTRLSIL.

Here the CDR3 DNA reads TGTGCCAGCAGTGACCTAGCGGGAGGGTATAGGAATGAGCAGTTCTTC. Encoded protein: CASSDLAGGYRNEQFF. J is TRBJ2-1 and V is TRBV6-1; TRBD2 agrees at 12 bases. The CDR3 has 16 amino acids. The germline V gene has CDR1 MNHNS and CDR2 SASEGT. Unmatched junction bases numbered 7, after V lost 3 bases and J lost 7 bases.

The genes are TRBV27 and TRBJ2-7; the match to TRBD2 covers 10 bases. The CDR3 sequence is 14 residues long. V dropped 4 bases and J dropped 3; count of bases not matched to a gene: 3. Looked up from germline, CDR1 is MNHEY and CDR2 is SMNVEV (reference sequence). Here the CDR3 reads CASSSTSGLYEQYF. The CDR3 DNA sequence: TGTGCCAGCAGTTCGACTAGCGGGCTCTACGAGCAGTACTTC.

The V call is TRBV2, the J call TRBJ2-1; maybe TRBD1 (6 bases). This CDR3 comprises 13 residues. Trimming took 4 bases from V and 3 from J, leaving 7 bases between them. The germline CDR1 and CDR2 sequences are SNHLY and FYNNEI. In DNA, the CDR3 is TGTGCCAGCAGTGTGGACAGCTACAATGAGCAGTTCTTC. Translating it yields CASSVDSYNEQFF.